Listed here are 21 T cell receptor beta chains from one sample, sequenced in a study of control samples from healthy donors and cancer patients. Only in-frame clones appear in the TCRdb table, and some are missing; sequencing was by immunoSEQ multiplex PCR. In the table there are about 130,000 clones, 91% of which are singletons. Sequencing used blood. The receptors were sampled from a man aged 18-30 years in good health.

The rearrangement uses TRBV7-9 and TRBJ1-5; 7 bases align to TRBD1. Germline assignment: CDR1 SEHNR and CDR2 FQNEAQ (reference sequence). V dropped 4 bases and J dropped 6; count of bases not matched to a gene: 3. This CDR3 comprises 13 residues. The CDR3 region has the DNA TGTGCCAGCAGCTCAGGGGGTCTTCAGCCCCAGCATTTT. Translated, it gives CASSSGGLQPQHF.

V and J are TRBV14 and TRBJ1-5; D gene ambiguous. CDR1 is SGHDN and CDR2 is FVKESK in the germline V gene. This CDR3 comprises 14 residues. The V end was cut by 3 bases, the J end by 2 bases, with 8 bases between. CDR3 nucleotides: TGTGCCAGCAGCCAGAGCGGGGGCAATCAGCCCCAGCATTTT. It encodes CASSQSGGNQPQHF.

The chain uses TRBV10-3 and TRBJ2-6; 11 nucleotides agree with TRBD1. The CDR3 has 16 residues. The J segment lost 2 bases and the V segment lost 8 bases, leaving 5 bases of the junction unmatched. Germline V CDR1 and CDR2: ENHRY, SYGVKD. CDR3 nucleotides: TGTGCCATCCTCCGGACAGGGGGCGCTGGGGCCAACGTCCTGACTTTC. Translation gives CAILRTGGAGANVLTF.

The chain has TRBV29-1 and TRBJ2-7; 9 bases map to TRBD1. V was pared by 6 bases and J by 2 bases, with 5 bases of the junction left unmatched. Germline V lookup: CDR1 SQVTM, CDR2 ANQGSEA. The CDR3 is made up of 13 amino acids. The CDR3 coding sequence is TGCAGCGTGGGGACAGGGTTAGCCTACGAGCAGTACTTC. Translation gives CSVGTGLAYEQYF.

The rearrangement joins TRBV19 to TRBJ2-1; tentative D call: TRBD2 (5 bases). V lost 5 bases to trimming and J lost 5 bases, with 10 bases between them. The CDR3 spans 13 residues. Germline CDR1 LNHDA, CDR2 SQIVND (reference sequence). The CDR3 bases are TGTGCCAGTAGTCTCGCCGGGGACAATGAGCAGTTCTTC. This sequence encodes CASSLAGDNEQFF. Full variable domain (rest looked up from reference TRBV19 and TRBJ2-1): DGGITQSPKYLFRKEGQNVTLSCEQNLNHDAMYWYRQDPGQGLRLIYYSQIVNDFQKGDIAEGYSVSREKKESFPLTVTSAQKNPTAFYLCASSLAGDNEQFFGPGTRLTVL.

This clone was seen once. The chain couples TRBV3-1 (or the pseudogene TRBV3-2) to TRBJ1-4, with D uncertain. This CDR3 is built from 17 residues. Trimming left V 0 bases short and J 0 bases short, with 11 bases between. CDR1 and CDR2 from the germline V gene are LGHDT and YNNKEL (reference sequence). The CDR3 nucleotides read TGTGCCAGCAGCCAAGAACAGCCTCATGCAACTAATGAAAAACTGTTTTTT. It translates to CASSQEQPHATNEKLFF.

As to this clone: Other DNA sequences of this sample code for an identical CDR3. The chain links TRBV25-1 to TRBJ1-1; weak D call: TRBD1 (6 bases). V was clipped by 5 bases and J by 3 bases, with 10 bases between them. This CDR3 is 13 amino acids long. Germline V gives CDR1 MGHDK, CDR2 SYGVNS. The DNA for the CDR3 is TGTGCCAGCAGTAGAGGGGGGTACACTGAAGCTTTCTTT. This translates into CASSRGGYTEAFF.

This rearrangement joins TRBV24-1 to TRBJ2-5; D is perhaps TRBD1 (6 bases). Trimming took off 4 bases at V and 4 bases at J, with 12 bases between the two ends. Germline V lookup: CDR1 KGHDR, CDR2 SFDVKD. CDR3 length: 14 residues. The CDR3 spells CATSESGEGETQYF. In nucleotides, the CDR3 is TGTGCCACCAGTGAATCAGGGGAAGGAGAGACCCAGTACTTC.

CDR3 sequence: CASSLSAGEETQYF. For the CDR3, the DNA is TGTGCCAGCAGCTTATCTGCAGGGGAAGAGACCCAGTACTTC. The V gene is TRBV11-3, the J gene TRBJ2-5, with D possibly TRBD1 on 6 matching bases. V lost 2 bases, J lost 3 bases, and 10 bases lay in between. Germline CDR1 is SGHNT and CDR2 is YENEEA. There are 14 residues in the CDR3.

The rearrangement links TRBV6-5 to TRBJ1-4; maybe TRBD1 (6 bases). Trimming removed 8 bases from V and 8 bases from J, with 15 bases in between. This CDR3 has 13 residues. In germline, CDR1 is MNHEY, CDR2 SVGAGI. The CDR3 nucleotides read TGTGCCAGCGCTACAGGGTGGGAAGAAAAACTGTTTTTT. This encodes CASATGWEEKLFF.

CDR3 sequence (DNA): TGTGCCAGCAGTGGGACTAGCGGCGGGGAGACCCAGTACTTC. Protein sequence: CASSGTSGGETQYF. The rearrangement uses TRBV2 and TRBJ2-5; TRBD2 aligns across 10 bases. The junction had 4 bases not matched to a gene; V was cut back by 4 bases and J by 5 bases. Germline-derived CDR1 and CDR2 are SNHLY and FYNNEI. The CDR3 length is 14 residues.

The rearrangement joins TRBV27 to TRBJ2-1; 8 nucleotides align to TRBD1. CDR3 size: 14 residues. Germline V gene data show CDR1 as MNHEY and CDR2 as SMNVEV (reference sequence). J was trimmed by 4 bases and V by 5 bases; bases with no gene match: 4. The CDR3 DNA reads TGTGCCAGCAGTACCCGGGACAGGTACAATGAGCAGTTCTTC. It encodes CASSTRDRYNEQFF.

The chain couples TRBV27 to TRBJ2-7, with 9 bases aligning to TRBD1. The germline V gene encodes CDR1 MNHEY and CDR2 SMNVEV (reference sequence). Germline trimming cut 4 bases from V and 2 bases from J; bases unmatched to any gene: 3. The CDR3 loop spans 14 amino acids. CDR3 nucleotides: TGTGCCAGCAGTTATGGACAGGGGACCTACGAGCAGTACTTC. Its protein is CASSYGQGTYEQYF.

The V gene is TRBV4-2, the J gene TRBJ1-3, with D uncertain. This CDR3 spans 13 amino acids. Trimming shortened V by 3 bases and J by 2 bases, and 5 bases separated the two germline ends. Germline assignment: CDR1 LGHNA and CDR2 YNFKEQ. The CDR3 spells CASSHPPGNTIYF. The CDR3 DNA is TGTGCCAGCAGCCACCCTCCTGGAAACACCATATATTTT.

The J gene is TRBJ1-2, the V gene TRBV11-2; 9 positions agree with TRBD1. With 5 bases clipped from V and 5 bases from J, the junction kept 6 bases outside the gene matches. Germline V gene data show CDR1 as SGHAT and CDR2 as FQNNGV. There are 14 residues in the CDR3. CDR3 coding DNA: TGTGCCAGCAGCCCGGACAGGGGAATTTATGGCTACACCTTC. This gives the protein CASSPDRGIYGYTF.

This clone appeared once. This chain connects TRBV2 to TRBJ1-2; possibly TRBD1 for D (5 bases). This CDR3 has 14 residues. CDR1 and CDR2 (germline): SNHLY, FYNNEI. V was pared by 10 bases and J by 2 bases, with 17 bases between. The CDR3 sequence: CANPDGDSNYGYTF. As DNA, the CDR3 is TGTGCCAACCCAGACGGGGACTCAAACTATGGCTACACCTTC.

V and J are TRBV7-2 and TRBJ2-7; D assignment may be TRBD1 or TRBD2 (5 bases each). From germline, CDR1 is SGHTA and CDR2 FQGNSA. Trimming cost V 2 bases and J 6 bases, with 8 bases left between them. The CDR3 runs to 12 residues. The DNA for the CDR3 is TGTGCCAGCAGCTTATGGGGGAGCGAGCAGTACTTC. Translation gives CASSLWGSEQYF.

This chain connects TRBV27 to TRBJ1-6, with D possibly matching TRBD1 (6 bases). The germline gives CDR1 MNHEY, CDR2 SMNVEV (reference sequence). The CDR3 covers 14 residues. Trimming cost V 2 bases and J 5 bases, with 7 bases left between them. Here the CDR3 DNA reads TGTGCCAGCAGTTTACGGGGGCATAATTCACCCCTCCACTTT. Its translation is CASSLRGHNSPLHF.

V usage is TRBV7-9 and J usage is TRBJ1-4, with D possibly matching TRBD1 (6 bases). This CDR3 is 13 amino acids long. Germline V gives CDR1 SEHNR, CDR2 FQNEAQ (reference sequence). The germline V and J ends were trimmed by 1 base and 8 bases, with 8 bases remaining between them. The CDR3 here is CASSLETGEKLFF. The CDR3 DNA reads TGTGCCAGCAGCTTAGAAACAGGGGAAAAACTGTTTTTT.

This clone is a singleton in its sample. The chain has TRBV7-9 and TRBJ2-7; 8 bases agree with TRBD1. Looked up from germline, CDR1 is SEHNR and CDR2 is FQNEAQ (reference sequence). Germline trimming cut 5 bases from V and 2 bases from J; bases unmatched to any gene: 5. The CDR3 totals 14 residues. Here the CDR3 DNA reads TGTGCCAGCAGCGCCGGACAGGGCGCCTACGAGCAGTACTTC. Translated, it gives CASSAGQGAYEQYF.

In its sample, this clone was seen once. This chain uses TRBV2 with TRBJ2-1; D is undetermined. Germline V gene lookup returns CDR1 SNHLY and CDR2 FYNNEI. V gave up 3 bases and J gave up 6 bases, with 9 bases separating them. This CDR3 spans 13 amino acids. Here the CDR3 DNA reads TGTGCCAGCAGTGACCTCGCGGCCAATGAGCAGTTCTTC. This codes for CASSDLAANEQFF. The complete variable domain, with remaining parts taken from reference TRBV2 and TRBJ2-1, reads EPEVTQTPSHQVTQMGQEVILRCVPISNHLYFYWYRQILGQKVEFLVSFYNNEISEKSEIFDDQFSVERPDGSNFTLKIRSTKLEDSAMYFCASSDLAANEQFFGPGTRLTVL.